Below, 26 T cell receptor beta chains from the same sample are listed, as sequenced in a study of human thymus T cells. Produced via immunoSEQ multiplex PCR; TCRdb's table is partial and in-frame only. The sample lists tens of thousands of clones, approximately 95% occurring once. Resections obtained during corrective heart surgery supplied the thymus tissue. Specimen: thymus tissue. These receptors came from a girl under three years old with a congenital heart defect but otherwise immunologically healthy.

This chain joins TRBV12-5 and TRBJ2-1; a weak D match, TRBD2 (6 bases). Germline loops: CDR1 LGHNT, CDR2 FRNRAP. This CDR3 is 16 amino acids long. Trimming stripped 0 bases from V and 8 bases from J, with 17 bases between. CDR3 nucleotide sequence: TGTGCTAGTGGTTTGGTACCTAAACTAGCTAACCATGAGCAGTTCTTC. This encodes CASGLVPKLANHEQFF.

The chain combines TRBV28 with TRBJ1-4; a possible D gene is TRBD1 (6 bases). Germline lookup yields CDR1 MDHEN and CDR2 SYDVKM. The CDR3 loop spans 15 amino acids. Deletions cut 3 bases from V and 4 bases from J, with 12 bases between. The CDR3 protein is CASSFSPDSNEKLFF. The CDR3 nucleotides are TGTGCCAGCAGTTTTTCCCCGGACAGTAATGAAAAACTGTTTTTT.

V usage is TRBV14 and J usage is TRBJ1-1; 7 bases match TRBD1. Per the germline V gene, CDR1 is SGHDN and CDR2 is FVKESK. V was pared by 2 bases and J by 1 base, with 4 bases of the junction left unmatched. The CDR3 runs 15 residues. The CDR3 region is CASSQPTGKNTEAFF. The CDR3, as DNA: TGTGCCAGCAGCCAACCGACAGGGAAGAACACTGAAGCTTTCTTT.

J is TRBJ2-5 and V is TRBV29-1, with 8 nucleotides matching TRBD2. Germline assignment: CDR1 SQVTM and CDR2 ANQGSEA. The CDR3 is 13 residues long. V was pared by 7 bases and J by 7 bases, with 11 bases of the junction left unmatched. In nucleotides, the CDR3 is TGCAGCGCCGGGGCGGGGGGCCTAGGGACCCAGTACTTC. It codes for CSAGAGGLGTQYF.

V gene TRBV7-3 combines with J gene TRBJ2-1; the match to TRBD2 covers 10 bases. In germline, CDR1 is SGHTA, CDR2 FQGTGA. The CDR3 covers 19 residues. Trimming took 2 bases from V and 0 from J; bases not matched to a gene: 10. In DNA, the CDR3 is TGTGCCAGCAGCTTAGGATCTAGCGGGGGTCGAAGCTCCTACAATGAGCAGTTCTTC. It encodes CASSLGSSGGRSSYNEQFF.

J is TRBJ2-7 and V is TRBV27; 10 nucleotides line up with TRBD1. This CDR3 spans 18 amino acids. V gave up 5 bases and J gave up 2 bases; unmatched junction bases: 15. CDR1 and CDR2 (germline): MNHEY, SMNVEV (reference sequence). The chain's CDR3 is CASSVTPDRGPSTYEQYF. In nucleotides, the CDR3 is TGTGCCAGCAGTGTCACACCTGACAGGGGGCCATCCACCTACGAGCAGTACTTC.

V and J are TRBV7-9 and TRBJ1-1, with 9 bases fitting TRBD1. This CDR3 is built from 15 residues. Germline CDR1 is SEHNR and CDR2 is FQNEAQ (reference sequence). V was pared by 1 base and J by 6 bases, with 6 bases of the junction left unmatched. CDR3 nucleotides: TGTGCCAGCAGCTTAGGGGACAGGGCGAAGTCTGAAGCTTTCTTT. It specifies CASSLGDRAKSEAFF. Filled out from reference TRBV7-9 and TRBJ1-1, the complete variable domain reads DTGVSQNPRHKITKRGQNVTFRCDPISEHNRLYWYRQTLGQGPEFLTYFQNEAQLEKSRLLSDRFSAERPKGSFSTLEIQRTEQGDSAMYLCASSLGDRAKSEAFFGQGTRLTVV.

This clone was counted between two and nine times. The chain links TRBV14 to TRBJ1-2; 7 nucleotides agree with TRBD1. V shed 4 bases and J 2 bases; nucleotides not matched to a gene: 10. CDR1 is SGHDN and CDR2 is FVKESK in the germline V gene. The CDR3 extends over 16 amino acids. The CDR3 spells CASSPNYLTGNYGYTF. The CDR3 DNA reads TGTGCCAGCAGCCCTAACTACCTGACAGGGAACTATGGCTACACCTTC.

CDR3 nucleotide sequence: TGTGCTAGTGGTTTGGTACTCGCCGGGGGGCGGGAGACCCAGTACTTC. Translated: CASGLVLAGGRETQYF. V and J are TRBV12-5 and TRBJ2-5; possible D gene TRBD2, 7 bases. The ends were cut back, 0 bases at V and 5 bases at J, with 16 bases in the middle. The CDR3 has 16 amino acids. Germline V gene data show CDR1 as LGHNT and CDR2 as FRNRAP. Full variable domain (rest looked up from reference TRBV12-5 and TRBJ2-5): DARVTQTPRHKVTEMGQEVTMRCQPILGHNTVFWYRQTMMQGLELLAYFRNRAPLDDSGMPKDRFSAEMPDATLATLKIQPSEPRDSAVYFCASGLVLAGGRETQYFGPGTRLLVL.

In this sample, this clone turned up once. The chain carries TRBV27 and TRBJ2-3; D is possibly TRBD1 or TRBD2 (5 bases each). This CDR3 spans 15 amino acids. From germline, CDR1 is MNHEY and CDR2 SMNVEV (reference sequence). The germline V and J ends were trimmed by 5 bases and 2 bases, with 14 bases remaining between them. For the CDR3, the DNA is TGTGCCAGCAGTCCCAGTTGGGGGTCCACAGATACGCAGTATTTT. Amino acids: CASSPSWGSTDTQYF.

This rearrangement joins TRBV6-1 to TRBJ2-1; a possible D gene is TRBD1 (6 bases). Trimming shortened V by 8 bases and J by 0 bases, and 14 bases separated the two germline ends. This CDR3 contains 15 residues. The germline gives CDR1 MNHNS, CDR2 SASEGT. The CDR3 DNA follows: TGTGCCAGCGTAAGAGGGACACTCTCCTACAATGAGCAGTTCTTC. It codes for CASVRGTLSYNEQFF.

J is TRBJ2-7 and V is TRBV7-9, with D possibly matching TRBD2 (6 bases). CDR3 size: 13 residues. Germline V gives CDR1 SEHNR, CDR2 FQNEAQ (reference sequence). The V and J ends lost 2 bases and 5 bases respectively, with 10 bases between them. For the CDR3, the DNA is TGTGCCAGCAGCTTAATCGGGGGAAACGAGCAGTACTTC. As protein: CASSLIGGNEQYF.

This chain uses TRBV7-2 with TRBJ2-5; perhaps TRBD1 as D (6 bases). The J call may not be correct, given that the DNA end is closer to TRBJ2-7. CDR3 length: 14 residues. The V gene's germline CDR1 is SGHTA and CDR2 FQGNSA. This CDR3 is CASSPRDTLYEQYF. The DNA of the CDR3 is TGTGCCAGCAGCCCCCGGGACACCTTGTACGAGCAGTACTTC.

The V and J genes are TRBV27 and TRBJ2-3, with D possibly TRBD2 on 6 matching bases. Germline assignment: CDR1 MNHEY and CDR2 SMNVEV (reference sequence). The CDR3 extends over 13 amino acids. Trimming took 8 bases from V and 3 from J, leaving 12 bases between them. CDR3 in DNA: TGTGCCAGCGCCCAGACTAGAACAGATACGCAGTATTTT. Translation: CASAQTRTDTQYF.

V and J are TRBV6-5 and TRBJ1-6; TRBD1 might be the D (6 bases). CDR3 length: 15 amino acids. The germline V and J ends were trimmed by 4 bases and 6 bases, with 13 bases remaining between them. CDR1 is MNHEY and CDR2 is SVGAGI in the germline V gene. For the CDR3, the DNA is TGTGCCAGCAGTTCTCGGACAGCCTCTAATTCACCCCTCCACTTT. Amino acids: CASSSRTASNSPLHF.

CDR3 in amino acids: CASSYSPVLGNTEAFF. DNA for the CDR3: TGTGCCAGCAGTTATTCGCCAGTACTGGGGAACACTGAAGCTTTCTTT. The chain couples TRBV5-5 to TRBJ1-1; no reliable D call. Trimming took off 5 bases at V and 1 base at J, with 18 bases between the two ends. Germline V gene sequence: CDR1 SGHKS, CDR2 YYEKEE (reference sequence). The CDR3 spans 16 residues.

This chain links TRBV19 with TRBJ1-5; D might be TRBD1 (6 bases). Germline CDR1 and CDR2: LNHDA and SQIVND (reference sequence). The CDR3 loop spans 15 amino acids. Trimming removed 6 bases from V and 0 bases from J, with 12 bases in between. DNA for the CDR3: TGTGCCAGTAGCCCAGGGGACTATAGCAATCAGCCCCAGCATTTT. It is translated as CASSPGDYSNQPQHF.

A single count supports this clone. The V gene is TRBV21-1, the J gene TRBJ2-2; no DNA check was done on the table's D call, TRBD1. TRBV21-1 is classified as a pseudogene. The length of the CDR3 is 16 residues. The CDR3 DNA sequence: TGTGCCAGCACCCTAGGGGTTGACAGGGGCACCGGGGAGCTGTTTTTT. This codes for CASTLGVDRGTGELFF.

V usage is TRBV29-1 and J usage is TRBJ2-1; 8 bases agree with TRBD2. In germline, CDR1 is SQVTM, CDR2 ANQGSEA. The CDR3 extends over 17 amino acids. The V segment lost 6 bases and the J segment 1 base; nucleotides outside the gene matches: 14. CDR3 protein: CSVSSTGTSRSYNEQFF. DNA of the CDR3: TGCAGCGTCTCCAGTACCGGGACTAGTAGGTCCTACAATGAGCAGTTCTTC.

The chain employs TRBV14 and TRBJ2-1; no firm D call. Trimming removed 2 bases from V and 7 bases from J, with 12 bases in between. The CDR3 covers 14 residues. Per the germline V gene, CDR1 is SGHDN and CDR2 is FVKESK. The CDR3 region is CASSQSKGENEQFF. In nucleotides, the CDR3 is TGTGCCAGCAGCCAATCAAAAGGCGAGAATGAGCAGTTCTTC.

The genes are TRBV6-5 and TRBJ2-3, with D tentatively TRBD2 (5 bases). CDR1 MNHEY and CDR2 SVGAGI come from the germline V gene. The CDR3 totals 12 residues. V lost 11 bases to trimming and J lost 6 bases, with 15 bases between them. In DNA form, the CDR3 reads TGTGCCGCACGAGCGGCGGCTGATACGCAGTATTTT. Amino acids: CAARAAADTQYF.

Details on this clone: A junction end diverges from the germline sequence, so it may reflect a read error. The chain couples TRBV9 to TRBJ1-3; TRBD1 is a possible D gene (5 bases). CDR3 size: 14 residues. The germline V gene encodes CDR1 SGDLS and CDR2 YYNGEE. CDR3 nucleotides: TGTGCCAGCAGCCCCCTGGGGGGGGGAAGCACCATATATTTT. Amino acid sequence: CASSPLGGGSTIYF. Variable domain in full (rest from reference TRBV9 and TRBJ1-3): DSGVTQTPKHLITATGQRVTLRCSPRSGDLSVYWYQQSLDQGLQFLIQYYNGEERAKGNILERFSAQQFPDLHSELNLSSLELGDSALYFCASSPLGGGSTIYFGEGSWLTVV.

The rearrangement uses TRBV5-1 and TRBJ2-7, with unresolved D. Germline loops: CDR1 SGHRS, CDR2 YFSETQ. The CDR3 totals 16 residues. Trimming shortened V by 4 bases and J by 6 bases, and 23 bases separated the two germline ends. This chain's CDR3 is CASSLEYRAWGTEQYF. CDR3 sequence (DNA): TGCGCCAGCAGCCTGGAGTATAGGGCATGGGGAACCGAGCAGTACTTC.

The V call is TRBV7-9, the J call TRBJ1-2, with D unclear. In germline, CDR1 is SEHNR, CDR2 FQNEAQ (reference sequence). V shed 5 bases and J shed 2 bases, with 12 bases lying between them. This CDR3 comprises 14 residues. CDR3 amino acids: CASSPRAQNYGYTF. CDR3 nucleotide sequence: TGTGCCAGCAGCCCCCGGGCCCAAAACTATGGCTACACCTTC.

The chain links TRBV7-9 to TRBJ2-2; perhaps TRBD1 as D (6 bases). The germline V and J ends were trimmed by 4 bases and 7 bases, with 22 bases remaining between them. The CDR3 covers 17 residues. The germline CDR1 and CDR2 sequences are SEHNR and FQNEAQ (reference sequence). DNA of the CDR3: TGTGCCAGCAGCTCCACCCGGGAACAGGGAAAAGGCGGGGAGCTGTTTTTT. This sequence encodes CASSSTREQGKGGELFF.

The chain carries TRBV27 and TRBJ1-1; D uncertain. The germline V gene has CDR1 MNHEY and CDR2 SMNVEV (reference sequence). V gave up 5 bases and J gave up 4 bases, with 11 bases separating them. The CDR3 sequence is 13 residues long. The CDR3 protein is CASSTRRLTEAFF. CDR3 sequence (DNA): TGTGCCAGCAGTACGAGAAGGCTCACTGAAGCTTTCTTT.